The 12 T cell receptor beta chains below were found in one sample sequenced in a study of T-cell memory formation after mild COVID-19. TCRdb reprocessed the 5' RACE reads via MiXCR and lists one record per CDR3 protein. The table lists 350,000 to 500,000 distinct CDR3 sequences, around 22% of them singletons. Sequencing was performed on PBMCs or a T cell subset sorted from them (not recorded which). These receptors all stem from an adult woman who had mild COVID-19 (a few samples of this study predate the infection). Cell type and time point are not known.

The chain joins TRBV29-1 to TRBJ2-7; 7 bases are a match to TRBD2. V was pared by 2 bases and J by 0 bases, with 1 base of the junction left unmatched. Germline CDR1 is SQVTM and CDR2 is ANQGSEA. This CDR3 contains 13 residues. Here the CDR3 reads CSVELADSYEQYF. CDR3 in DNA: TGCAGCGTTGAACTAGCGGACTCCTACGAGCAGTACTTC.

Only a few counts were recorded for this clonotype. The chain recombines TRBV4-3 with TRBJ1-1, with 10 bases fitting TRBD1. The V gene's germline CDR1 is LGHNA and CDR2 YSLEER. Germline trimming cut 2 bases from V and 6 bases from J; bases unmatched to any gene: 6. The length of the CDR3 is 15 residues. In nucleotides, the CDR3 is TGCGCCAGCAGCCAAACCGGGACAGGGGTGGCTGAAGCTTTCTTT. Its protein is CASSQTGTGVAEAFF.

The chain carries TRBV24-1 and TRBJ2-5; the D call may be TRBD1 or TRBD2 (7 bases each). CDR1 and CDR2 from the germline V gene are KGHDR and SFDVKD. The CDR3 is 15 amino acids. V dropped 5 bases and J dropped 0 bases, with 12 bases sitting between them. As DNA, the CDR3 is TGTGCCACCAGTGGGCAGGGGGGGTACCAAGAGACCCAGTACTTC. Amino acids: CATSGQGGYQETQYF.

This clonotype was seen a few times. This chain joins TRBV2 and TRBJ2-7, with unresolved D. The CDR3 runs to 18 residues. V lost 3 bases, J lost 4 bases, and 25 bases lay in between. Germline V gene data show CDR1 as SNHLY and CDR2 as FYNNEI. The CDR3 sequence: CASSENLLIRGSGYEQYF. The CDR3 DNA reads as TGTGCCAGCAGTGAGAACCTCCTTATTCGTGGTTCTGGGTACGAGCAGTACTTC.

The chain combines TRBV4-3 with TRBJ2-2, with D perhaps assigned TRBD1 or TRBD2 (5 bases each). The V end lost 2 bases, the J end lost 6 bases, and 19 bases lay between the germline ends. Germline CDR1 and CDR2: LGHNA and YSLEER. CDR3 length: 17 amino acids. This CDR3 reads CASSQRRLGGGPGELFF. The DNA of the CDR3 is TGCGCCAGCAGCCAAAGGCGGCTCGGTGGGGGTCCCGGGGAGCTGTTTTTT.

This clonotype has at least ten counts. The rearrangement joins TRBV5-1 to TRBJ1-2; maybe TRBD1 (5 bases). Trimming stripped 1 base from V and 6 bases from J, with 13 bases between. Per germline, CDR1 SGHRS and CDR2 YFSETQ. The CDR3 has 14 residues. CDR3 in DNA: TGCGCCAGCAGCTTGTCCGGGGGGAGTAATGGCTACACCTTC. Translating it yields CASSLSGGSNGYTF. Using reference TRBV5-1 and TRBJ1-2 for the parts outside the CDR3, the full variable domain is KAGVTQTPRYLIKTRGQQVTLSCSPISGHRSVSWYQQTPGQGLQFLFEYFSETQRNKGNFPGRFSGRQFSNSRSEMNVSTLELGDSALYLCASSLSGGSNGYTFGSGTRLTVV.

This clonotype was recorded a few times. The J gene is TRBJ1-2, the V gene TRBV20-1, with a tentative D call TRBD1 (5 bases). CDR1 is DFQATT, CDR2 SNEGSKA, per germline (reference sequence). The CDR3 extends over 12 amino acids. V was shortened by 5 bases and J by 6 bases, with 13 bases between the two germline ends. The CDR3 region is CSARRGLDGYTF. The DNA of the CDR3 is TGCAGTGCTCGCCGGGGACTTGATGGCTACACCTTC.

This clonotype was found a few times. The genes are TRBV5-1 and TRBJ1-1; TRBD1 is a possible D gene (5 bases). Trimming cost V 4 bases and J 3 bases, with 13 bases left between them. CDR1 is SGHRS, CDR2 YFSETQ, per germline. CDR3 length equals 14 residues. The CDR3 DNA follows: TGCGCCAGCAGCGGACCCTCGGGGGACACTGAAGCTTTCTTT. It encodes CASSGPSGDTEAFF.

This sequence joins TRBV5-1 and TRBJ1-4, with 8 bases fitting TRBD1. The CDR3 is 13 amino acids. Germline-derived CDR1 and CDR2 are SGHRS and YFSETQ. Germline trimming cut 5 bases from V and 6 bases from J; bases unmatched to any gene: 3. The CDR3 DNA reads TGCGCCAGCAGAGACAGGGGAGATGAAAAACTGTTTTTT. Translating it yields CASRDRGDEKLFF.

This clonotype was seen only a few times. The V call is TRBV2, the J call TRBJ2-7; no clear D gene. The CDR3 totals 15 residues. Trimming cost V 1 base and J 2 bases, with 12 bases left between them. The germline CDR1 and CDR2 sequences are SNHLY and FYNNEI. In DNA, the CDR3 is TGTGCCAGCAGTGAAGTGGTCAGTTTCACCTACGAGCAGTACTTC. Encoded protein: CASSEVVSFTYEQYF.

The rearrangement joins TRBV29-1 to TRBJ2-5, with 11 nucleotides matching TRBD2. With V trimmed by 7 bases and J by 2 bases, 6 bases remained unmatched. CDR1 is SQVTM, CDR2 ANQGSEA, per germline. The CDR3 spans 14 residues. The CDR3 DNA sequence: TGCAGCGCACAGGGACTAGCGGCTCAAGAGACCCAGTACTTC. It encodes CSAQGLAAQETQYF.

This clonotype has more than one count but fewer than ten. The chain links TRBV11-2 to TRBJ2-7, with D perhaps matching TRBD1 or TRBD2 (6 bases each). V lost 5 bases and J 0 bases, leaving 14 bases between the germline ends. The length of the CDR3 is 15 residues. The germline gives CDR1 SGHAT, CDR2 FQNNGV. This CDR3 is CASSPEGGSSYEQYF. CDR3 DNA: TGTGCCAGCAGCCCGGAGGGGGGTAGCTCCTACGAGCAGTACTTC.